These T cell receptor beta chains were read from a single sample in a study of identical twins. A single record per CDR3 protein comes from TCRdb applying MiXCR to the 5' RACE reads. Here the sample spans about 890,000 distinct CDR3 sequences, over 9% being singletons. The sample was also reused in another study, on yellow fever vaccine responses in identical twins.

The sequencing input was PBMCs. Receptors were obtained from a woman under 30 in good health. The CDR3 runs from the conserved cysteine through the conserved F or W. The D gene is left open where the match is weak. Clone size is shown for a subset of rows, as once, few, many or a class of expanded clone.

TRBJ2-4 NA NA TRBV9 TGTGCCAGCAGCGTAGGAGGGGGGGTCGCAAACATTCAGTACTTC CASSVGGGVANIQYF
TRBJ2-1 NA few TRBV5-1 TGCGCCAGCAGCTTTGGGGTCTTGGGGTCCATGTCCCATGAGCAGTTCTTC CASSFGVLGSMSHEQFF
TRBJ1-2 NA few TRBV29-1 TGCAGCGTTGAAGAGGGATTTTACTATGGCTACACCTTC CSVEEGFYYGYTF
TRBJ1-6 NA NA TRBV2 TGTGCCAGCGGGGCGGGGGCTCGGTCACCCCTCCACTTT CASGAGARSPLHF
TRBJ2-1 TRBD2 few TRBV15 TGTGCCACCAGCAGAGATCTCTATCGGGGGGACAATGAGCAGTTCTTC CATSRDLYRGDNEQFF
TRBJ2-1 NA many TRBV2 TGTGCCAGCAGTGTTCAGGGGTTGTTCTTGGATGAGCAGTTCTTC CASSVQGLFLDEQFF
TRBJ2-2 NA many TRBV5-1 TGCGCCAGCAGCTCTGACAGCGCGAACACCGGGGAGCTGTTTTTT CASSSDSANTGELFF
TRBJ2-1 NA NA TRBV5-1 TGCGCCAGCAGCCCTAGGGGGGAAAATAACAATGAGCAGTTCTTC CASSPRGENNNEQFF
TRBJ1-4 NA few TRBV19 TGTGCCAGTAGTATAGATTTGGCCATTACGGGAGAAAAACTGTTTTTT CASSIDLAITGEKLFF
TRBJ2-1 NA few TRBV12-1 TGTGCCAGCAGCTTTGGGCCCCTCCGAAATTACAATGAGCAGTTCTTC CASSFGPLRNYNEQFF
TRBJ2-5 TRBD2 NA TRBV24-1 TGTGCCACCCAACGTTTTAGCGGGAGACCCCGGGAGACCCAGTACTTC CATQRFSGRPRETQYF
TRBJ2-1 TRBD2 NA TRBV12-3/TRBV12-4 TGTGCCAGCAGTCCGCCTAGCGGGGGGGATGAGCAGTTCTTC CASSPPSGGDEQFF
TRBJ1-1 NA NA TRBV12-3/TRBV12-4 TGTGCCAGCAGTTATCAGGGGCCCGCGCCTGAAGCTTTCTTT CASSYQGPAPEAFF
TRBJ2-5 NA few TRBV11-1 TGTGCCAGCAGCTTAGACGGTGTGGAGGGCTCGATAAGGGAGACCCAGTACTTC CASSLDGVEGSIRETQYF
TRBJ2-2 NA NA TRBV19 TGTGCCAGTAGTGGGACAAGGAACACCGGGGAGCTGTTTTTT CASSGTRNTGELFF
TRBJ2-1 TRBD2 NA TRBV28 TGTGCCAGCAGTTCAACGGGACTAGCTTACAATGAGCAGTTCTTC CASSSTGLAYNEQFF
TRBJ2-1 TRBD1 NA TRBV6-2/TRBV6-3 TGTGCCAGCAGCCCGAACGACAGGGTCGAGCAGTTCTTC CASSPNDRVEQFF
TRBJ2-5 NA few TRBV5-1 TGCGCCAGCAGCTTGTGGACAGCTGAGACCCAGTACTTC CASSLWTAETQYF
TRBJ2-1 TRBD1 NA TRBV6-1 TGTGCCAGCAGGGGCCGGGACAGCGTGAGATACAATGAGCAGTTCTTC CASRGRDSVRYNEQFF
TRBJ1-2 NA few TRBV28 TGTGCCAGCAGAGTTGCTTGGGGCTACACCTTC CASRVAWGYTF
TRBJ1-2 NA few TRBV6-5 TGTGCCAGCAGTTACTCGGGCAAAACTAACTATGGCTACACCTTC CASSYSGKTNYGYTF
TRBJ2-5 TRBD2 NA TRBV20-1 TGCAGTGCTAGAGATTCCAGCGGGAGGGGTGGAGAGACCCAGTACTTC CSARDSSGRGGETQYF
TRBJ2-7 TRBD2 NA TRBV7-6 TGTGCCAGCAGCTTTGCTAGCGGGGTTAGCTCCTACGAGCAGTACTTC CASSFASGVSSYEQYF
TRBJ2-7 TRBD1 few TRBV3-1 TGTGCCAGCAGCCGGGACAGAGTCCCTAACGAGCAGTACTTC CASSRDRVPNEQYF
TRBJ2-2 NA few TRBV7-8 TGTGCCAGCAGCTTAGCCCTGTACATCCTCGGGGAGCTGTTTTTT CASSLALYILGELFF
TRBJ2-3 TRBD2 many TRBV7-9 TGTGCCAGCAGCCCAGGGACTACTAGCACAGATACGCAGTATTTT CASSPGTTSTDTQYF
TRBJ2-7 TRBD2 NA TRBV10-3 TGTGCCATCAGTGAGTCGAGGACTAGCGGCCTCTACGAGCAGTACTTC CAISESRTSGLYEQYF
TRBJ2-2 NA few TRBV6-4 TGTGCCAGCAGTGACTCACCAGGGGCGGCCGGGGAGCTGTTTTTT CASSDSPGAAGELFF
TRBJ2-2 NA NA TRBV11-2 TGTGCCAGCAGCTCAAACGGGATGGGCACCGGGGAGCTGTTTTTT CASSSNGMGTGELFF
TRBJ2-2 TRBD2 NA TRBV7-6 TGTGCCAGCAGCTCCCAACCGGGACTAGGGCCCGGGGAGCTGTTTTTT CASSSQPGLGPGELFF
TRBJ2-3 TRBD1 few TRBV24-1 TGTGCCACCGGACCGACAGGGCCCAACACAGATACGCAGTATTTT CATGPTGPNTDTQYF
TRBJ2-1 NA NA TRBV24-1 TGTGCCACCGCGCTTGCTAGCCACGGTGAGCAGTTCTTC CATALASHGEQFF
TRBJ2-7 TRBD2 few TRBV15 TGTGCCACCAGCAGAGATCGGAGGCTAGCGGGAGGGCTCAACGAGCAGTACTTC CATSRDRRLAGGLNEQYF
TRBJ1-5 TRBD1 NA TRBV4-1 TGCGCCAGCAGCCAAGATGAGGGACAGGTTCGACCCCAGCATTTT CASSQDEGQVRPQHF
TRBJ2-6 NA many TRBV28 TGTGCCAGCAGTATCAGATCTGGGGCCAACGTCCTGACTTTC CASSIRSGANVLTF
TRBJ2-1 NA many TRBV6-5 TGTGCCAGCAGTTATCGGAATGAGCAGTTCTTC CASSYRNEQFF
TRBJ2-2 NA few TRBV12-3/TRBV12-4 TGTGCCAGCAGTTTAGGAGTCCCAGGGGACGGCACCGGGGAGCTGTTTTTT CASSLGVPGDGTGELFF
TRBJ2-1 TRBD2 NA TRBV5-1 TGCGCCAGCAGCTCACTAGCGGGTAATGAGCAGTTCTTC CASSSLAGNEQFF
TRBJ2-7 NA few TRBV21-1 TGTGCCAGCAGCTCCACGAGGGAGGAAAGCTCCTACGAGCAGTACTTC CASSSTREESSYEQYF
TRBJ2-4 NA few TRBV19 TGTGCCAGTAGTTACTCGCTCGACTTGAGGAACATTCAGTACTTC CASSYSLDLRNIQYF
TRBJ1-2 NA NA TRBV6-5 TGTGCCAGCAGTTACACGGGCGGGGATCCCTATGGCTACACCTTC CASSYTGGDPYGYTF
TRBJ2-7 TRBD2 many TRBV4-2 TGTGCCAGCAGCCAAGATCAGCTAGCGGGAGTGGGAGAGCAGTACTTC CASSQDQLAGVGEQYF
TRBJ2-4 TRBD2 few TRBV6-1 TGTGCCAGCAGTAAGGAAATTACTAGCGGGGGAAAAAACATTCAGTACTTC CASSKEITSGGKNIQYF
TRBJ2-3 TRBD2 few TRBV29-1 TGCAGCGTTGACAATAGACTAGCGGAAAGCACAGATACGCAGTATTTT CSVDNRLAESTDTQYF
TRBJ1-2 NA many TRBV4-1 TGCGCCAGCAGCCAAGATCTGGACCCGAACTATGGCTACACCTTC CASSQDLDPNYGYTF
TRBJ2-2 TRBD2 few TRBV19 TGTGCCAGTAGACTGGCGGGAGGGGACACCGGGGAGCTGTTTTTT CASRLAGGDTGELFF
TRBJ1-6 NA NA TRBV7-2 TGTGCCAGCAGCTTAGAGAGGAGACAGTCACCCCTCCACTTT CASSLERRQSPLHF
TRBJ2-1 NA NA TRBV5-1 TGCGCCAGCAGCCTCAAAACTACAGGGTTCCATGAGCAGTTCTTC CASSLKTTGFHEQFF
TRBJ2-1 NA few TRBV7-2 TGTGCCAGCGCCCCGTCCAACGGGCAAGCCTTC CASAPSNGQAF
TRBJ1-4 NA NA TRBV7-9 TGTGCCAGCAGCCAAACACAGACTAATGAAAAACTGTTTTTT CASSQTQTNEKLFF
TRBJ2-1 TRBD2 few TRBV20-1 TGCAGTCCAAAACTAGCGGGAGGGCCTCGTGAGCAGTTCTTC CSPKLAGGPREQFF
TRBJ2-5 TRBD1 NA TRBV5-6 TGTGCCAGCAGCTACCGGACAGGCGAGGAGACCCAGTACTTC CASSYRTGEETQYF